A single sample gave rise to the 16 T cell receptor beta chains below, sequenced in a study of blood T cells in healthy people across ages (dated by TCRdb to about 2015). Library generation was performed with 5' RACE. The sequencer was an Illumina HiSeq 2500. The second PCR ran for roughly 7 to 11 cycles and used a J-beta primer mix along with a sample-barcoded 5' primer. TCRdb's own reprocessing of the public reads used fastp at Q25 and MiXCR and kept productive beta chains. One record per CDR3 amino acid sequence lists the most common genes and DNA. The table for this sample lists 1.6 million or so distinct CDR3 sequences; 34% of them were counted only once. The top ten hold around 10% of the sample. Sequencing used blood. These receptors were collected from a woman in her 30s in good health.

The rearrangement links TRBV24-1 to TRBJ2-1; TRBD2 aligns across 9 bases. CDR1 and CDR2 from the germline V gene are KGHDR and SFDVKD. With V trimmed by 4 bases and J by 8 bases, 2 bases remained unmatched. This CDR3 has 13 amino acids. The CDR3 region is CATSEGLAHEQFF. CDR3 sequence (DNA): TGTGCCACCAGTGAGGGACTAGCTCATGAGCAGTTCTTC.

In this sample, this clonotype turned up many times. The chain uses TRBV5-1 and TRBJ2-5; 7 bases fit TRBD2. The V segment lost 5 bases and the J segment 5 bases; nucleotides outside the gene matches: 6. Germline V gives CDR1 SGHRS, CDR2 YFSETQ. The CDR3 is 13 amino acids. The CDR3: CASRRTRSETQYF. The CDR3 bases are TGCGCCAGCAGGCGGACTAGGTCGGAGACCCAGTACTTC. The full variable domain, in which reference TRBV5-1 and TRBJ2-5 provide the parts outside the CDR3, is KAGVTQTPRYLIKTRGQQVTLSCSPISGHRSVSWYQQTPGQGLQFLFEYFSETQRNKGNFPGRFSGRQFSNSRSEMNVSTLELGDSALYLCASRRTRSETQYFGPGTRLLVL.

The chain carries TRBV12-3 or TRBV12-4 and TRBJ1-4; the D gene is possibly TRBD1 (6 bases). This CDR3 is built from 15 residues. V was pared by 2 bases and J by 5 bases, with 12 bases between. This CDR3 reads CASSLQGSANEKLFF. CDR3 DNA: TGTGCCAGCAGTTTACAGGGGTCAGCCAATGAAAAACTGTTTTTT.

As regards this clonotype: An end of the junction does not agree with germline; a read error may underlie this. The chain uses TRBV7-6 and TRBJ2-1; TRBD1 might be the D (5 bases). Germline V gene lookup returns CDR1 SGHVS and CDR2 FNYEAQ. The CDR3 runs to 16 residues. In DNA form, the CDR3 reads TGTGCCAGCGGCTTAGAAGGCTGGACATATTCCAATGAGCAGTTCTTC. Amino acid sequence: CASGLEGWTYSNEQFF.

V usage is TRBV27 and J usage is TRBJ1-1, with D uncertain. CDR1 and CDR2 from the germline V gene are MNHEY and SMNVEV (reference sequence). V dropped 5 bases and J dropped 4 bases, with 14 bases sitting between them. This CDR3 region has 14 residues. The CDR3 region has the DNA TGTGCCAGCAGTCCGGAGGCGGTAATCACTGAAGCTTTCTTT. It yields the protein CASSPEAVITEAFF.

The chain recombines TRBV29-1 with TRBJ1-5; D not resolved. There are 13 residues in the CDR3. Trimming shortened V by 5 bases and J by 6 bases, and 14 bases separated the two germline ends. From germline, CDR1 is SQVTM and CDR2 ANQGSEA. The CDR3 region has the DNA TGCAGCGTTCTCTGGGAGGCGGGTCAGCCCCAGCATTTT. Translating gives CSVLWEAGQPQHF.

Comments on this clonotype: Since a much larger clone is just one base distant, this may be a read error. CDR3 in DNA: TGTGCCAGCAGTTTAGTAATCGGAGATATGCAGTATTTT. It translates to CASSLVIGDMQYF. This sequence joins TRBV6-6 and TRBJ2-3; D gene uncertain. Germline V gene sequence: CDR1 MNHNY, CDR2 SVGAGI (reference sequence). The CDR3 runs to 13 residues.

This clonotype was counted a few times. The chain employs TRBV5-5 and TRBJ2-7; maybe TRBD1 (6 bases). Trimming took 5 bases from V and 1 from J, leaving 16 bases between them. This CDR3 has 15 residues. Germline V CDR1 and CDR2: SGHKS, YYEKEE (reference sequence). The CDR3 loop reads CASSQVRQGSYEQYF. In DNA form, the CDR3 reads TGTGCCAGCAGTCAGGTACGGCAGGGGTCCTACGAGCAGTACTTC.

The chain combines TRBV5-1 with TRBJ2-1; weak D call: TRBD1 (6 bases). The CDR3 extends over 16 amino acids. CDR1 and CDR2 (germline): SGHRS, YFSETQ. CDR3 loop: CNSSLGQSSSYNEQFF. The CDR3 DNA follows: TGCAACAGCAGCTTAGGACAGTCGAGCTCCTACAATGAGCAGTTCTTC.

At least ten counts were recorded for this clonotype. At one end, the junction sequence differs from germline, possibly due to a read error. The chain couples TRBV14 to TRBJ2-7; D may correspond to TRBD1 or TRBD2 (5 bases each). The CDR3 totals 16 residues. CDR1 SGHDN and CDR2 FVKESK come from the germline V gene. This CDR3 is CASRQDRGTHDHEQYF. Written as DNA, the CDR3 is TGTGCCAGCAGACAAGATCGTGGGACCCATGACCACGAGCAGTACTTC.

This clonotype was observed a handful of times. This rearrangement joins TRBV3-1 to TRBJ1-2; D not resolved. This CDR3 comprises 13 residues. The ends were cut back, 3 bases at V and 8 bases at J, with 13 bases in the middle. The germline CDR1 and CDR2 sequences are LGHDT and YNNKEL (reference sequence). DNA for the CDR3: TGTGCCAGCAGCCAGCCAGCCCGATGGGGCTACACCTTC. Amino acid sequence: CASSQPARWGYTF.

This clonotype was seen at least ten times. The chain uses TRBV29-1 and TRBJ2-3; TRBD1 might be the D (6 bases). The germline gives CDR1 SQVTM, CDR2 ANQGSEA. V was cut by 0 bases and J by 0 bases, with 10 bases left in between. This CDR3 has 15 amino acids. The CDR3 protein is CSVEETGDSTDTQYF. The CDR3, as DNA: TGCAGCGTTGAAGAGACAGGAGATAGCACAGATACGCAGTATTTT.

Only a few counts were recorded for this clonotype. This chain links TRBV21-1 with TRBJ2-7; no check of the table's D call, TRBD1, against the DNA was made. TRBV21-1 is shown as a pseudogene. CDR3 length: 17 amino acids. CDR3 nucleotide sequence: TGTGCCAGCAGCAAAGAGGGCGACGGGGATACACCCTACGAGCAGTACTTC. This encodes CASSKEGDGDTPYEQYF.

This CDR3 reads CASGYSENNEQFF. In DNA, the CDR3 is TGTGCCAGCGGATATTCAGAAAACAATGAGCAGTTCTTC. The chain joins TRBV27 to TRBJ2-1; D gene uncertain. The CDR3 contains 13 residues. V lost 8 bases, J lost 5 bases, and 13 bases lay in between. CDR1 is MNHEY, CDR2 SMNVEV, per germline (reference sequence).

This chain joins TRBV12-3 or TRBV12-4 and TRBJ2-5; D not resolved. The closer fit of TRBJ2-7 to the DNA end suggests the J call may be wrong. The CDR3 has 14 amino acids. The CDR3 bases are TGTGCCAGCAGTGCAAGGGCAGGACCCTACGAGCAGTACTTC. This encodes CASSARAGPYEQYF.

This clonotype was observed at least ten times. The gene calls are TRBV4-2 and TRBJ2-7; 10 positions agree with TRBD2. Germline V gives CDR1 LGHNA, CDR2 YNFKEQ. There are 18 residues in the CDR3. V lost 0 bases, J lost 2 bases, and 10 bases stayed unmatched. The DNA for the CDR3 is TGTGCCAGCAGCCAAGATCGGGCTAGCGGGAGCAATCCCTACGAGCAGTACTTC. Amino acid sequence: CASSQDRASGSNPYEQYF.